The rows below give T cell receptor beta chains drawn from one sample of a study of monozygotic twins with inflammatory bowel disease. TCRdb re-called the 5' RACE reads and shows each CDR3 protein once, DNA omitted. The sample's table shows some 440,000 distinct CDR3 sequences. The material sequenced was blood. The receptors were gathered from a human donor with ulcerative colitis or Crohn's disease, or a healthy co-twin of an affected twin (not recorded which). CDR3s include the opening cysteine and the closing phenylalanine or tryptophan.

>TRBV5-1|TRBJ2-1
CASSLGSGVANEQFF
>TRBV6-5|TRBJ2-7
CASSYPLMGSVGSYEQYF
>TRBV7-9|TRBJ1-6
CASSLATDINSPLHF
>TRBV7-2|TRBJ2-7
CASLKTGGFEQYF
>TRBV10-3|TRBJ2-1
CAIETSERSEQFF
>TRBV29-1|TRBJ1-2
CSVALGQWINYGYTF
>TRBV11-3|TRBJ2-7
CASSSADSPYEQYF
>TRBV4-1|TRBJ2-7
CASSQDLFRTNPGGQYF
>TRBV7-9|TRBJ2-1
CASLLSNEQFF
>TRBV6-2/TRBV6-3|TRBJ1-5
CASNGLPGSQPQHF
>TRBV3-1|TRBJ2-2
CASSQDLLAGLNTGELFF
>TRBV12-3/TRBV12-4|TRBJ1-3
CASSFGASGNTIYF
>TRBV5-1|TRBJ2-7
CASSPTPSGGTTRSSYEQYF
>TRBV28|TRBJ2-1
CASSFLGLAGLSSYNEQFF
>TRBV6-5|TRBJ2-3
CASSSYPRGTSTDTQYF
>TRBV20-1|TRBJ2-3
CSAHGASGGRTDTQYF
>TRBV25-1|TRBJ2-2
CASSELGAREVTGELFF
>TRBV30|TRBJ2-5
CAWSYRSKETQYF
>TRBV9|TRBJ2-1
CASSHELYDKQFF
>TRBV11-2|TRBJ1-3
CASSRGVTGNTIYF
>TRBV5-1|TRBJ1-1
CASSYGGQLNTEAFF
>TRBV3-1|TRBJ2-1
CASSQGSGGEQFF
>TRBV30|TRBJ1-2
CAWSVEGQVAGYTF